Each of the 15 T cell receptor beta chains below was sequenced from the same sample in a study of blood T cell repertoires in COVID-19. Data came from immunoSEQ multiplex PCR; TCRdb stores just in-frame clones and leaves some out. The sample contains about 220,000 clones, around 83% of which appear only once. Material for sequencing was PBMCs or T cells enriched from blood (not recorded which). These receptors were collected from a woman aged 40 to 50 with acute COVID-19.

This clone was seen once. V gene TRBV6-5 combines with J gene TRBJ2-6; weak D call: TRBD1 (5 bases). Per the germline V gene, CDR1 is MNHEY and CDR2 is SVGAGI. This CDR3 region has 15 residues. Trimming removed 2 bases from V and 0 bases from J, with 5 bases in between. The CDR3 region has the DNA TGTGCCAGCAGTTACGGGGCCTCTGGGGCCAACGTCCTGACTTTC. Translation: CASSYGASGANVLTF.

The rearrangement joins TRBV29-1 to TRBJ2-3; D is undetermined. The CDR3 contains 13 residues. The germline V and J ends were trimmed by 3 bases and 3 bases, with 10 bases remaining between them. Germline CDR1 is SQVTM and CDR2 is ANQGSEA. CDR3 coding DNA: TGCAGCGTTGAGGCCAGAGCGACAGATACGCAGTATTTT. It specifies CSVEARATDTQYF.

CDR3: CASSQERGGLGYTF. The CDR3 nucleotides read TGCGCCAGCAGCCAAGAACGGGGGGGGTTGGGCTACACCTTC. V gene TRBV4-3 combines with J gene TRBJ1-2; D may be TRBD1 (5 bases). Trimming pared 0 bases from V and 8 bases from J, leaving 13 bases between. In germline, CDR1 is LGHNA, CDR2 YSLEER. This CDR3 has 14 residues.

The chain joins TRBV7-6 to TRBJ2-7; 8 bases match TRBD2. The CDR3 sequence is 15 residues long. Trimming took 1 base from V and 0 from J; bases not matched to a gene: 2. Germline assignment: CDR1 SGHVS and CDR2 FNYEAQ. Here the CDR3 reads CASSLGGTSSYEQYF. In DNA form, the CDR3 reads TGTGCCAGCAGCTTAGGCGGGACTAGCTCCTACGAGCAGTACTTC. The whole variable domain, remainder taken from reference TRBV7-6 and TRBJ2-7, is GAGVSQSPRYKVTKRGQDVALRCDPISGHVSLYWYRQALGQGPEFLTYFNYEAQQDKSGLPNDRFSAERPEGSISTLTIQRTEQRDSAMYRCASSLGGTSSYEQYFGPGTRLTVT.

The chain joins TRBV12-3 or TRBV12-4 to TRBJ2-7, with D perhaps TRBD1 (6 bases). The CDR3 is 13 amino acids. V was clipped by 3 bases and J by 4 bases, with 10 bases between them. Here the CDR3 reads CASSFQGHYEQYF. The CDR3 DNA is TGTGCCAGCAGTTTCCAGGGGCATTACGAGCAGTACTTC.

The chain uses TRBV4-3 and TRBJ1-6; 9 bases map to TRBD1. The germline CDR1 and CDR2 sequences are LGHNA and YSLEER. This CDR3 spans 19 amino acids. The V segment lost 0 bases and the J segment 8 bases; nucleotides outside the gene matches: 14. CDR3 bases: TGCGCCAGCAGCCAAGATCTCCTGGGACAGGGTTTTAGGGATTCACCCCTCCACTTT. Its protein is CASSQDLLGQGFRDSPLHF.

V is TRBV25-1 and J is TRBJ2-2; 8 bases are a match to TRBD2. CDR3 length: 16 amino acids. Trimming removed 5 bases from V and 0 bases from J; junction bases left unmatched: 5. CDR1 is MGHDK and CDR2 is SYGVNS in the germline V gene. CDR3 sequence (DNA): TGTGCCAGCAGTTTTGCGGGAGGCCCGAACACCGGGGAGCTGTTTTTT. This codes for CASSFAGGPNTGELFF.

This clone showed up just once. The gene calls are TRBV29-1 and TRBJ2-7; 7 bases are shared with TRBD1. V lost 7 bases and J lost 2; bases outside the gene matches: 8. The CDR3 extends over 13 amino acids. CDR1 is SQVTM, CDR2 ANQGSEA, per germline. The CDR3 sequence is CSATLTGTYEQYF. The CDR3 nucleotides read TGCAGCGCAACCCTGACAGGGACCTACGAGCAGTACTTC.

The chain combines TRBV3-1 (or the pseudogene TRBV3-2) with TRBJ2-2; D gene unclear. Trimming removed 0 bases from V and 0 bases from J, with 17 bases in between. The CDR3 consists of 19 residues. CDR1 is LGHDT, CDR2 YNNKEL, per germline (reference sequence). The CDR3 protein is CASSQDQSPPRANTGELFF. CDR3 DNA: TGTGCCAGCAGCCAAGATCAGTCACCCCCTAGAGCGAACACCGGGGAGCTGTTTTTT.

This clone has a handful of counts. This chain links TRBV9 with TRBJ1-2; TRBD1 might be the D (5 bases). The ends were cut back, 4 bases at V and 3 bases at J, with 13 bases in the middle. CDR1 and CDR2 (germline): SGDLS, YYNGEE. This CDR3 has 14 residues. CDR3 loop: CASSTRQSHYGYTF. Written as DNA, the CDR3 is TGTGCCAGCAGCACCCGACAGTCCCACTATGGCTACACCTTC.

This clone was observed a single time. The rearrangement links TRBV6-2 or TRBV6-3 to TRBJ2-2; the match to TRBD2 covers 11 bases. The J segment lost 5 bases and the V segment lost 5 bases, leaving 4 bases of the junction unmatched. CDR3 length: 15 amino acids. Germline CDR1 reads MNHEY; CDR2 reads SVGEGT. The CDR3 DNA reads as TGTGCCAGCAGTCAGAGGACTAGCGGGACCGGGGAGCTGTTTTTT. Translating it yields CASSQRTSGTGELFF.

The rearrangement links TRBV2 to TRBJ2-5; D is perhaps TRBD2 (6 bases). This CDR3 comprises 15 residues. V was pared by 6 bases and J by 6 bases, with 20 bases between. Looked up from germline, CDR1 is SNHLY and CDR2 is FYNNEI. CDR3 sequence (DNA): TGTGCCAGCAGCCACCCATCGGGGACTCTAAAGACCCAGTACTTC. It codes for CASSHPSGTLKTQYF.

The V and J genes are TRBV2 and TRBJ1-2, with D tentatively TRBD1 (5 bases). The V end lost 7 bases, the J end lost 0 bases, and 9 bases lay between the germline ends. The CDR3 sequence is 13 residues long. Per the germline V gene, CDR1 is SNHLY and CDR2 is FYNNEI. The CDR3 sequence: CASKTETNYGYTF. CDR3 nucleotides: TGTGCCAGCAAGACAGAAACTAACTATGGCTACACCTTC.

The rearrangement links TRBV4-1 to TRBJ1-2; possible D gene TRBD1, 6 bases. With 4 bases removed from V and 1 base from J, the gap between germline ends came to 16 bases. Germline lookup yields CDR1 MGHRA and CDR2 YSYEKL. This CDR3 has 16 residues. As DNA, the CDR3 is TGCGCCAGCAGCCCATACACAGGGATAGTTAACTATGGCTACACCTTC. Protein product: CASSPYTGIVNYGYTF.

The chain uses TRBV18 and TRBJ1-1; D not resolved. The CDR3 has 16 residues. Germline V gives CDR1 KGHSH, CDR2 LQKENI. Trimming stripped 0 bases from V and 5 bases from J, with 16 bases between. The CDR3 sequence is CASSPPLNGASTEAFF. In DNA form, the CDR3 reads TGTGCCAGCTCACCACCTCTTAACGGAGCCTCGACTGAAGCTTTCTTT.